Following are 5 T cell receptor beta chains from one sample sequenced in a study of a mutant IDH1 vaccine in newly diagnosed glioma. Time point meaning: week 5, during vaccination. Vaccine doses each comprised 300 ug of mutant IDH1 20-mer peptide, with topical imiquimod. Generated by immunoSEQ multiplex PCR, the TCRdb table keeps only in-frame clones and is missing some. Seen here are more than 25,000 clones, about three quarters observed once, and the top ten hold roughly a tenth. These receptors have no identified antigens. Source: PBMCs, taken from a glioma patient whose treatment included an IDH1 peptide vaccine. These receptors all come from a man aged 35 to 55 with glioma.

The rearrangement joins TRBV28 to TRBJ1-6; D not certain. V gave up 8 bases and J gave up 9 bases, with 14 bases separating them. This CDR3 contains 13 residues. Germline V gene data show CDR1 as MDHEN and CDR2 as SYDVKM. The CDR3 spells CASGRRAGSPLHF. CDR3 DNA sequence: TGTGCCAGCGGGCGGCGGGCCGGTTCACCCCTCCACTTT.

Only one count was recorded for this clone. The rearrangement links TRBV5-6 to TRBJ2-1; D gene ambiguous. There are 16 residues in the CDR3. Germline V CDR1 and CDR2: SGHDT, YYEEEE. Trimming shortened V by 0 bases and J by 9 bases, and 19 bases separated the two germline ends. CDR3 protein: CASSLEGLRRTLEQFF. CDR3 sequence (DNA): TGTGCCAGCAGCTTGGAAGGGTTGCGGCGCACCCTTGAGCAGTTCTTC.

CDR3 in DNA: TGTGCCAGCAGCTCTGCCCTGGGGACAGGGTACACCGGGGAGCTGTTTTTT. Its protein is CASSSALGTGYTGELFF. This sequence joins TRBV5-6 and TRBJ2-2; 9 nucleotides match TRBD1. Per germline, CDR1 SGHDT and CDR2 YYEEEE. After removal of 3 bases from V and 3 bases from J, the junction contained 9 bases not matched to a gene. The CDR3 covers 17 residues. Filled out from reference TRBV5-6 and TRBJ2-2, the complete variable domain reads DAGVTQSPTHLIKTRGQQVTLRCSPKSGHDTVSWYQQALGQGPQFIFQYYEEEERQRGNFPDRFSGHQFPNYSSELNVNALLLGDSALYLCASSSALGTGYTGELFFGEGSRLTVL.

The V and J genes are TRBV6-1 and TRBJ2-7; 7 bases map to TRBD2. CDR1 is MNHNS, CDR2 SASEGT, per germline. CDR3 size: 16 residues. Trimming cost V 4 bases and J 2 bases; bases outside gene matches: 11. The CDR3 DNA reads TGTGCCAGCAGTGCCTCAATAGCGGGTCCTGCCTACGAGCAGTACGTC. It encodes CASSASIAGPAYEQYV.

The chain has TRBV4-2 and TRBJ2-7; D may be TRBD2 (6 bases). Germline CDR1 reads LGHNA; CDR2 reads YNFKEQ. Trimming took off 8 bases at V and 6 bases at J, with 14 bases between the two ends. The CDR3 loop spans 12 amino acids. CDR3 residues: CASGGPGAEQYF. Written as DNA, the CDR3 is TGTGCCAGCGGAGGGCCCGGGGCCGAGCAGTACTTC.